Below, 22 T cell receptor beta chains from the same sample are listed, as sequenced in a study of breast tumors, draining lymph nodes, adjacent tissues. TCRdb itself ran the multiplex PCR reads through MiXCR, one entry per CDR3 protein. The data hold about 180,000 distinct CDR3 sequences, with 33% observed a single time. Axillary draining lymph nodes of breast cancer patients supplied the node samples. What was sequenced was axillary lymph node tissue. Every receptor here comes from a female donor with breast cancer. Some clones in this sample may be carry-over from other donors' samples.

This clonotype was found many times. The rearrangement uses TRBV25-1 and TRBJ1-1; D call uncertain. Trimming removed 7 bases at V and 1 base at J, with 4 bases between. The CDR3 has 11 residues. Germline V gene data show CDR1 as MGHDK and CDR2 as SYGVNS. The CDR3 DNA reads TGTGCCAGCAAACGGAACACTGAAGCTTTCTTT. This sequence encodes CASKRNTEAFF.

V gene TRBV25-1 combines with J gene TRBJ1-6; 7 nucleotides agree with TRBD1. V shed 8 bases, J shed 6 bases, and the junction held 4 bases outside the gene matches. The CDR3 sequence is 13 residues long. In germline, CDR1 is MGHDK, CDR2 SYGVNS. The CDR3 coding sequence is TGTGCCAGCCGGAGGGACAGTAATTCACCCCTCCACTTT. Translating gives CASRRDSNSPLHF.

The CDR3 DNA is TGTGCCAGCAGTTACTCTAGGGCGGGGGGGCGTTACCAAGAGACCCAGTACTTC. It specifies CASSYSRAGGRYQETQYF. V is TRBV6-6 and J is TRBJ2-5; 9 bases align to TRBD2. The trim removed 0 bases at V and 0 bases at J, leaving 8 bases unmatched. Germline V gives CDR1 MNHNY, CDR2 SVGAGI (reference sequence). This CDR3 comprises 18 residues.

About this clonotype: A much more abundant neighbour one base away suggests this may be a read error. The chain uses TRBV14 and TRBJ1-2, with 9 bases that match TRBD1. In germline, CDR1 is SGHDN, CDR2 FVKESK. The CDR3 runs to 15 residues. Here the CDR3 reads CASSQNTGGAYGSTF. The CDR3 coding sequence is TGTGCCAGCAGCCAGAATACAGGGGGCGCCTATGGCTCCACCTTC.

This clonotype was picked up many times. The chain joins TRBV3-1 to TRBJ2-5; D is ambiguous. The CDR3 loop spans 13 amino acids. Trimming shortened V by 1 base and J by 3 bases, and 6 bases separated the two germline ends. CDR1 and CDR2 from the germline V gene are LGHDT and YNNKEL (reference sequence). The CDR3 DNA sequence: TGTGCCAGCAGCCAAGCTGGGGAAGAGACCCAGTACTTC. It yields the protein CASSQAGEETQYF.

At least ten counts were recorded for this clonotype. The chain has TRBV11-2 and TRBJ1-2, with D possibly being TRBD1 (6 bases). V lost 3 bases to trimming and J lost 6 bases, with 17 bases between them. The germline gives CDR1 SGHAT, CDR2 FQNNGV. This CDR3 has 15 amino acids. The CDR3 nucleotides read TGTGCCAGCAGCTTCGGGACACTAAGGGATGATGGCTACACCTTC. This gives the protein CASSFGTLRDDGYTF.

This clonotype was seen only once. The chain recombines TRBV12-3 or TRBV12-4 with TRBJ1-6; 9 bases align to TRBD1. The CDR3 length is 16 residues. Trimming at V came to 5 bases and at J to 7 bases, leaving 9 bases not matched to a gene. CDR3 bases: TGTGCCAGCAGTGTTCGCCTTGGGACAGGGAATTCACCCCTCCACTTT. This sequence encodes CASSVRLGTGNSPLHF.

This clonotype was recorded at least ten times. This chain uses TRBV7-3 with TRBJ2-2; either TRBD1 or TRBD2 may fit D (6 bases each). V lost 6 bases and J lost 7, with 24 bases in between. Germline V gives CDR1 SGHTA, CDR2 FQGTGA. This CDR3 is 17 amino acids long. Written as DNA, the CDR3 is TGTGCCAGCAGTAGCCGACAGGCCCCTCTGGGGGGCGGGGAGCTGTTTTTT. This codes for CASSSRQAPLGGGELFF.

At least ten counts were recorded for this clonotype. The chain uses TRBV9 and TRBJ2-3; D perhaps matches TRBD1 (7 bases). CDR1 is SGDLS, CDR2 YYNGEE, per germline. V was trimmed by 7 bases and J by 5 bases, leaving 14 bases between them. The CDR3 sequence is 13 residues long. The CDR3 spells CASRRGRGDTQYF. The CDR3 bases are TGTGCCAGCCGGAGGGGGCGCGGAGATACGCAGTATTTT.

In regard to this clonotype: One junction end does not reproduce the germline sequence, and a read error may be involved. The chain couples TRBV27 to TRBJ2-6, with D perhaps matching TRBD1 or TRBD2 (5 bases each). The CDR3 loop spans 15 amino acids. Germline V gene data show CDR1 as MNHEY and CDR2 as SMNVEV (reference sequence). The CDR3 coding sequence is TGTGCCAGCAAACTTGGGAGCTCTGGGGCCAACGTCCCGACTTTC. It codes for CASKLGSSGANVPTF.

The chain carries TRBV3-1 and TRBJ2-3, with 9 bases aligning to TRBD2. J lost 3 bases, V lost 1 base, and 2 bases had no gene match. This CDR3 has 15 residues. Looked up from germline, CDR1 is LGHDT and CDR2 is YNNKEL (reference sequence). Here the CDR3 DNA reads TGTGCCAGCAGCCAAGTAGCGGGAGTGACAGATACGCAGTATTTT. As protein: CASSQVAGVTDTQYF.

This clonotype was counted between two and nine times. It may be a read error: a sequence one base away is much more abundant. The chain combines TRBV12-3 or TRBV12-4 with TRBJ2-7; D uncertain. Trimming took off 3 bases at V and 1 base at J, with 7 bases between the two ends. The CDR3 sequence is 13 residues long. In DNA, the CDR3 is TGTGCCAGCAGTTTCAACCCATCCTACGAGCAGTACTTC. This gives the protein CASSFNPSYEQYF.

The sample holds one count of this clonotype. The rearrangement uses TRBV5-1 and TRBJ2-1, with D perhaps being TRBD1 or TRBD2 (7 bases each). Trimming cost V 6 bases and J 6 bases, with 19 bases left between them. The CDR3 is 15 amino acids. Germline loops: CDR1 SGHRS, CDR2 YFSETQ. CDR3 bases: TGCGCCAGCAACAGGGGAGGGGCGCAGGTCAATGAGCAGTTCTTC. Translating it yields CASNRGGAQVNEQFF.

In nucleotides, the CDR3 is TGCGCCAGCAGCCGGTTTGGCGGGGCGAGCAATCAGCCCCAGCATTTT. Protein sequence: CASSRFGGASNQPQHF. V usage is TRBV5-1 and J usage is TRBJ1-5; D is perhaps TRBD1 (5 bases). Germline loops: CDR1 SGHRS, CDR2 YFSETQ. CDR3 length equals 16 residues. Trimming removed 4 bases at V and 1 base at J, with 15 bases between.

Concerning this clonotype itself: A read error may produce the germline difference seen at one junction end. The chain joins TRBV2 to TRBJ2-3; 9 bases fit TRBD2. Per germline, CDR1 SNHLY and CDR2 FYNNEI. This CDR3 is 16 amino acids long. The CDR3 sequence: CASSEGLAGETDAQYF. The CDR3 coding sequence is TGTGCCAGCAGTGAAGGGTTAGCGGGAGAGACAGATGCGCAGTACTTT.

The V call is TRBV20-1, the J call TRBJ1-4, with 8 bases aligning to TRBD1. The germline V gene encodes CDR1 DFQATT and CDR2 SNEGSKA (reference sequence). Losses at the gene ends were 5 bases for V and 6 bases for J; bases not matched to a gene: 8. The CDR3 contains 14 residues. This chain's CDR3 is CSAPPTGEDEKLFF. The CDR3 nucleotides are TGCAGTGCTCCCCCGACAGGGGAAGATGAAAAACTGTTTTTT.

Notes on this clonotype: It may be a read error: a sequence one base away is much more abundant. V is TRBV18 and J is TRBJ1-3, with D unresolved. Germline-derived CDR1 and CDR2 are KGHSH and LQKENI. This CDR3 has 15 residues. V was shortened by 0 bases and J by 0 bases, with 6 bases between the two germline ends. The CDR3: CASSPPAYSGNTIYF. CDR3 nucleotide sequence: TGTGCCAGCTCACCACCAGCCTACTCTGGAAACACCATATATTTT. The complete variable domain, with remaining parts taken from reference TRBV18 and TRBJ1-3, reads NAGVMQNPRHLVRRRGQEARLRCSPMKGHSHVYWYRQLPEEGLKFMVYLQKENIIDESGMPKERFSAEFPKEGPSILRIQQVVRGDSAAYFCASSPPAYSGNTIYFGEGSWLTVV.

This clonotype was recorded many times. The chain combines TRBV5-6 with TRBJ2-7, with TRBD1 matching over 8 bases. CDR3 length equals 14 residues. The V gene's germline CDR1 is SGHDT and CDR2 YYEEEE. Trimming took 4 bases from V and 3 from J; bases not matched to a gene: 6. The CDR3: CASSPGQGLYEQYF. In DNA, the CDR3 is TGTGCCAGCAGCCCAGGACAGGGTCTCTACGAGCAGTACTTC.

This clonotype occurred many times. The chain joins TRBV7-6 to TRBJ1-2, with D perhaps matching TRBD1 (5 bases). V gave up 1 base and J gave up 8 bases, with 11 bases separating them. CDR3 size: 13 residues. Germline CDR1 reads SGHVS; CDR2 reads FNYEAQ. CDR3: CASSLDRFNGYTF. CDR3 sequence (DNA): TGTGCCAGCAGCTTAGACAGGTTTAACGGCTACACCTTC. The entire variable domain, with the rest obtained from reference TRBV7-6 and TRBJ1-2, is as follows: GAGVSQSPRYKVTKRGQDVALRCDPISGHVSLYWYRQALGQGPEFLTYFNYEAQQDKSGLPNDRFSAERPEGSISTLTIQRTEQRDSAMYRCASSLDRFNGYTFGSGTRLTVV.

Concerning this clonotype itself: A much larger clone is a single base away; this may be a read error. The rearrangement uses TRBV20-1 and TRBJ1-3; 7 bases agree with TRBD1. Germline V gives CDR1 DFQATT, CDR2 SNEGSKA (reference sequence). The J segment lost 4 bases and the V segment lost 0 bases, leaving 15 bases of the junction unmatched. The CDR3 totals 18 residues. Written as DNA, the CDR3 is TGCAGTGCTAGAGATATTCGCCCCGCAGGGGGTGCGGGAAACACCATATATTTT. Translated: CSARDIRPAGGAGNTIYF.

This clonotype was seen repeatedly, ten times or more. This rearrangement joins TRBV20-1 to TRBJ2-7; 9 bases line up with TRBD2. CDR1 is DFQATT and CDR2 is SNEGSKA in the germline V gene (reference sequence). CDR3 size: 15 residues. With V trimmed by 0 bases and J by 5 bases, 8 bases remained unmatched. The CDR3 DNA follows: TGCAGTGCTAGAGATCTCCTAGCGGGATCCCACGAGCAGTACTTC. Its protein product is CSARDLLAGSHEQYF.

This clonotype has just a few counts. This may come from a read error, since a much larger clone is one base off. The chain is built from TRBV14 and TRBJ2-4; possibly TRBD2 for D (6 bases). CDR1 SGHDN and CDR2 FVKESK come from the germline V gene. The CDR3 extends over 14 amino acids. CDR3 DNA sequence: TGTGCCAGCAGCTGGGGGACTCCACAGAACATTCAGTCCTTC. Encoded protein: CASSWGTPQNIQSF.